The rows below give T cell receptor beta chains drawn from one sample of a study of shared T cell receptors in the human thymus. Clones were sequenced by immunoSEQ multiplex PCR, and TCRdb holds only the in-frame ones, with some missing. Here the sample spans about 400,000 clones, about 95% being singletons. Sample: thymocytes. The source is a human donor. Each CDR3 is given with its conserved first and last residue. The D gene is left open where the match is weak. The size field is filled for only some rows; it gives once, few, many or a size class.

>TRBJ1-1|-|TRBV19|-
CASSLSGGTPSGNTEAFF
TGTGCCAGTAGTTTAAGCGGAGGGACACCCTCGGGGAACACTGAAGCTTTCTTT
>TRBJ1-2|-|TRBV6-6|-
CASSLSSTGYGYTF
TGTGCCAGCAGCCTCTCTTCCACAGGGTATGGCTACACCTTC
>TRBJ2-1|TRBD1|TRBV28|-
CATNEVRDRGNNEQFF
TGTGCCACCAATGAGGTCCGGGACAGGGGAAACAATGAGCAGTTCTTC
>TRBJ2-7|TRBD1|TRBV19|-
CASSIDLLTGAEQYF
TGTGCCAGTAGTATAGATCTATTGACAGGGGCCGAGCAGTACTTC
>TRBJ2-1|TRBD1|TRBV28|-
CASWKQGAHPSSYNEQFF
TGTGCCAGCTGGAAACAGGGGGCGCATCCGAGCTCCTACAATGAGCAGTTCTTC
>TRBJ2-1|TRBD2|TRBV28|-
CASSCPGLAPSYNEQFF
TGTGCCAGCAGTTGCCCGGGACTAGCGCCATCCTACAATGAGCAGTTCTTC
>TRBJ2-5|TRBD2|TRBV7-9|-
CASSSHGCEREGQETQYF
TGTGCCAGCAGCTCCCATGGGTGTGAGCGGGAGGGTCAAGAGACCCAGTACTTC
>TRBJ1-5|-|TRBV30|-
CAWRQGNQPQHF
TGTGCCTGGAGGCAGGGGAATCAGCCCCAGCATTTT
>TRBJ2-3|TRBD1|TRBV7-9|-
CASSRTGGGADTQYF
TGTGCCAGCAGCCGTACAGGGGGTGGTGCAGATACGCAGTATTTT
>TRBJ1-5|-|TRBV5-1|-
CASSLGVNQPQHF
TGCGCCAGCAGCTTGGGGGTTAATCAGCCCCAGCATTTT
>TRBJ2-7|-|TRBV27|-
CASSSNSYSYEQYF
TGTGCCAGCAGTTCTAACAGTTACTCCTACGAGCAGTACTTC
>TRBJ2-1|TRBD2|TRBV7-9|-
CASSPSGAGPVNNEQFF
TGTGCCAGCAGCCCTAGCGGGGCGGGACCGGTCAACAATGAGCAGTTCTTC
>TRBJ1-1|-|TRBV25-1|-
CASTSRGRNTEAFF
TGTGCCAGCACTAGCCGGGGCCGAAACACTGAAGCTTTCTTT
>TRBJ2-6|-|TRBV7-9|-
CASSLLVASGANVLTF
TGTGCCAGCAGCTTACTAGTGGCGTCTGGGGCCAACGTCCTGACTTTC
>TRBJ2-3|TRBD2|TRBV27|-
CASSTGLAGALDTQYF
TGTGCCAGCAGTACCGGACTAGCGGGAGCATTAGATACGCAGTATTTT
>TRBJ1-4|-|TRBV6-1|-
CASSEKGHKKLFF
TGTGCCAGCAGTGAAAAGGGACACAAAAAACTGTTTTTT
>TRBJ1-2|TRBD1|TRBV28|-
CASSLGFPQGADGYTF
TGTGCCAGCAGTTTAGGGTTCCCGCAGGGGGCGGATGGCTACACCTTC
>TRBJ2-2|TRBD2|TRBV27|-
CASSPGLGGTGELFF
TGTGCCAGCAGTCCTGGACTAGGTGGCACCGGGGAGCTGTTTTTT
>TRBJ2-5|-|TRBV7-9|-
CASSLESGSPEGETQYF
TGTGCCAGCAGCTTAGAAAGTGGATCTCCGGAGGGAGAGACCCAGTACTTC
>TRBJ2-7|-|TRBV28|-
CASSLASELYEQYF
TGTGCCAGCAGTTTGGCTAGCGAGCTCTACGAGCAGTACTTC
>TRBJ2-7|-|TRBV5-8|-
CASSFTTGTLIYEQYF
TGTGCCAGCAGCTTTACAACCGGGACCCTCATTTACGAGCAGTACTTC
>TRBJ2-3|TRBD2|TRBV27|-
CASRERETYTDTQYF
TGTGCCAGCAGGGAGCGGGAAACTTACACAGATACGCAGTATTTT
>TRBJ2-7|-|TRBV28|-
CASSSPPGVVYEQYF
TGTGCCAGCAGTTCCCCGCCAGGGGTAGTGTACGAGCAGTACTTC
>TRBJ2-1|-|TRBV14|once
CASSQGRSEQFF
TGTGCCAGCAGCCAGGGGAGGAGTGAGCAGTTCTTC
>TRBJ2-1|TRBD2|TRBV9|-
CASSHGGGGGGWEQFF
TGTGCCAGCAGCCACGGTGGCGGGGGAGGAGGATGGGAGCAGTTCTTC
>TRBJ2-7|TRBD2|TRBV28|-
CASSLLAGRYEQYF
TGTGCCAGCAGTTTGCTAGCGGGACGCTACGAGCAGTACTTC
>TRBJ2-5|-|TRBV1|-
CTSSQGGWERSGEETQYF
TGCACCAGCAGCCAAGGTGGTTGGGAGCGGTCGGGGGAAGAGACCCAGTACTTC
>TRBJ2-1|TRBD2|TRBV7-2|-
CASRASGSLRGEQFF
TGTGCCAGCAGGGCTAGCGGGAGCTTGCGGGGTGAGCAGTTCTTC
>TRBJ2-1|-|TRBV6-1|-
CASSKTRHNEQFF
TGTGCCAGCAGTAAGACAAGGCACAATGAGCAGTTCTTC
>TRBJ2-6|-|TRBV27|-
CASSRDFSGANVLTF
TGTGCCAGCAGCCGCGACTTCTCTGGGGCCAACGTCCTGACTTTC
>TRBJ1-5|-|TRBV4-3|-
CASSQDNRAAHQPQHF
TGCGCCAGCAGCCAAGATAACAGGGCAGCTCATCAGCCCCAGCATTTT
>TRBJ2-1|TRBD2|TRBV18|-
CASSRVEAGVGNEQFF
TGTGCCAGCTCACGCGTCGAGGCGGGAGTAGGGAATGAGCAGTTCTTC
>TRBJ2-5|TRBD1|TRBV29-1|once
CSVLGGTGRRRGEGTETQYF
TGCAGCGTCCTGGGGGGGACAGGGCGCCGCAGGGGAGAGGGGACAGAGACCCAGTACTTC
>TRBJ2-5|-|TRBV10-1|-
CASSEKGGTQYF
TGCGCCAGCAGTGAGAAAGGCGGTACCCAGTACTTC
>TRBJ2-5|-|TRBV4-1|-
CASSQSPAEGGTQYF
TGCGCCAGCAGCCAGTCTCCGGCGGAGGGGGGGACCCAGTACTTC
>TRBJ2-3|TRBD2|TRBV9|-
CASSVGGLAGGDTQYF
TGTGCCAGCAGCGTAGGGGGACTAGCGGGAGGAGATACGCAGTATTTT
>TRBJ2-1|-|TRBV7-9|-
CASSPREFF
TGTGCCAGCAGCCCCCGGGAGTTCTTC
>TRBJ2-3|-|TRBV10-3|-
CAIRPSLGCGTVTDTQYF
TGTGCCATCAGGCCCTCCCTGGGTTGCGGGACTGTCACAGATACGCAGTATTTT
>TRBJ1-2|TRBD1|TRBV5-6|once
CASSLEDRGLLCNGYTF
TGTGCCAGCAGCTTGGAGGACAGGGGGCTTCTCTGTAATGGCTACACCTTC
>TRBJ2-1|-|TRBV11-2|-
CASSPLPTRGEQFF
TGTGCCAGCAGCCCCCTCCCGACGAGGGGAGAGCAGTTCTTC
>TRBJ1-1|TRBD1|TRBV7-3|-
CASNLPDRGAGEAFF
TGTGCCAGCAACTTACCGGACAGGGGAGCGGGGGAAGCTTTCTTT
>TRBJ2-7|TRBD1|TRBV11-2|-
CASSIPRDRADRGHEQYF
TGTGCCAGCAGCATACCGCGGGACAGGGCCGACCGTGGACACGAGCAGTACTTC
>TRBJ2-7|-|TRBV27|-
CASTPIPGSYEQYF
TGTGCCAGCACCCCGATACCTGGCTCCTACGAGCAGTACTTC
>TRBJ1-5|TRBD1|TRBV28|-
CASRETSQGARNQPQHF
TGTGCCAGCAGAGAAACATCCCAGGGGGCTCGGAATCAGCCCCAGCATTTT
>TRBJ1-5|-|TRBV6-5|-
CASSYISDQPQHF
TGTGCCAGCAGTTACATTAGTGATCAGCCCCAGCATTTT
>TRBJ2-3|-|TRBV7-3|-
CASSRTKRGADTQYF
TGTGCCAGCAGCCGTACCAAAAGAGGGGCAGATACGCAGTATTTT
>TRBJ2-1|TRBD2|TRBV7-8|-
CASSFLADQSSYNEQFF
TGTGCCAGCAGCTTCCTAGCGGATCAATCCTCCTACAATGAGCAGTTCTTC
>TRBJ1-1|-|TRBV15|-
CATSTSLGMGGLNTEAFF
TGTGCCACCAGCACAAGTCTTGGAATGGGGGGTCTGAACACTGAAGCTTTCTTT
>TRBJ2-1|-|TRBV2|-
CASSEALSGLTYNGQFF
TGTGCCAGCAGTGAAGCGCTTTCGGGTTTAACCTACAATGGGCAGTTCTTC
>TRBJ2-5|TRBD2|TRBV10-3|-
CAISSLAGAETQYF
TGTGCCATCAGTTCTCTAGCGGGAGCGGAGACCCAGTACTTC
>TRBJ2-2|TRBD1|TRBV28|-
CASSRRDRDVWAGTGELFF
TGTGCCAGCAGCCGTCGGGACAGGGATGTGTGGGCGGGTACCGGGGAGCTGTTTTTT